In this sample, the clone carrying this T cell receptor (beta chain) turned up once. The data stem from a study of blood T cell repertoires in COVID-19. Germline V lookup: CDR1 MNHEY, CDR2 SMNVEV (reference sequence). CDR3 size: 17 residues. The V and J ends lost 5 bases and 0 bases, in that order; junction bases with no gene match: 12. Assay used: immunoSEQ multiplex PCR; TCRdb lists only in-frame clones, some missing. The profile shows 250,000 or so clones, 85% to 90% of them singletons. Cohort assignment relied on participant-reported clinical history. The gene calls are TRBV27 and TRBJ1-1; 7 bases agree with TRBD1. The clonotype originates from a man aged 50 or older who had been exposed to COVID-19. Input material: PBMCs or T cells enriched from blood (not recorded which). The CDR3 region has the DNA TGTGCCAGCAGTCCCGCTAGACAGGGCGACATGAACACTGAAGCTTTCTTT. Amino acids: CASSPARQGDMNTEAFF.